This TCR beta chain was sequenced for a study of response to subunit inactivated influenza vaccine (dated by TCRdb to 2017 to 2018). Describing the broader study: Deep quantitative T cell receptor repertoire profiling was used in the study to track responses to a trivalent subunit inactivated influenza vaccine.

The germline V gene (reference sequence) specifies DFQATT as CDR1 and SNEGSKA as CDR2. Measured from the cysteine to the phenylalanine, the CDR3 is 11 residues long. The only DNA kept is the CDR3, 33 bases in frame from the first base. The protocol used for the library was RT-PCR. This sample was sequenced with an Illumina HiSeq 2500. In TCRdb, the public reads were trimmed at Q25 with fastp and aligned with MiXCR, with productive beta chains retained. Rows with a matching CDR3 protein are joined into one entry that keeps the most common DNA and genes. The sample yields around 300,000 distinct CDR3 sequences; about 20% were counted once. The top ten hold 10% of the sample. Results and caveats for the whole study, not just this receptor: It was suggested by the authors that each seasonal influenza vaccination may recruit only a limited number of new T cells.

This clonotype turned up a few times. It has no known antigen specificity. Base-call qualities are not available, and no considerably larger clone is one nucleotide away. Material: PBMCs from blood, obtained 21 months after vaccination. This TCR came from a man in his fifties or sixties who received an inactivated influenza vaccine. Donor details come from another sample of the same person, matched by shared clones. The chain is encoded by TRBV20-1 joined to TRBJ2-4, with 7 central nucleotides matching TRBD2. The DNA sequence is given as TGCGGTACTTCTCCGGGAGGCATTCAGTACTTC. Its protein reads: CGTSPGGIQYF.